The 9 T cell receptor beta chains reported below all come from one sample, sequenced in a study of patients and donors after allogeneic stem cell transplantation. TCRdb re-called the RT-PCR reads through MiXCR, storing one row per CDR3 protein. This table has roughly 880,000 distinct CDR3 sequences, about a sixth appearing once. Source material: blood, either unsorted or a sorted T cell fraction (not recorded which). These receptors all stem from a human donor who was either an allogeneic HSCT recipient or a stem cell or donor lymphocyte infusion donor (not recorded which). It is not recorded whose cells these are; they may come from a transplant donor.

This sequence joins TRBV5-6 and TRBJ2-5; 11 bases line up with TRBD1. Looked up from germline, CDR1 is SGHDT and CDR2 is YYEEEE. The trim removed 3 bases at V and 2 bases at J, leaving 9 bases unmatched. This CDR3 region has 17 residues. DNA for the CDR3: TGTGCCAGCAGCTCCGTTGTCCGGGACAGGGGGCAAGAGACCCAGTACTTC. This sequence encodes CASSSVVRDRGQETQYF.

The genes are TRBV3-1 and TRBJ2-2; D call uncertain. The V end lost 4 bases, the J end lost 0 bases, and 6 bases lay between the germline ends. The CDR3 has 14 amino acids. Germline V gene lookup returns CDR1 LGHDT and CDR2 YNNKEL (reference sequence). CDR3 coding DNA: TGTGCCAGCAGCCCAGTCACGAACACCGGGGAGCTGTTTTTT. As protein: CASSPVTNTGELFF.

The table lists this clonotype with a few counts. The chain recombines TRBV30 with TRBJ1-5; TRBD1 agrees at 9 bases. J lost 6 bases, V lost 2 bases, and 8 bases had no gene match. Germline V lookup: CDR1 GTSNPN, CDR2 SVGIG (reference sequence). The CDR3 spans 15 residues. In DNA form, the CDR3 reads TGTGCCTGGAGTCCGGTGGGACAGGGCGGTCAGCCCCAGCATTTT. As protein: CAWSPVGQGGQPQHF.

This clonotype was picked up a small number of times. The CDR3 loop is CASSPTPEGQPQHF. DNA for the CDR3: TGTGCCAGCAGCCCTACTCCCGAAGGACAGCCCCAGCATTTT. The chain is built from TRBV6-2 or TRBV6-3 and TRBJ1-5; D is ambiguous. CDR3 length: 14 residues. V dropped 6 bases and J dropped 7 bases, with 16 bases sitting between them. Germline values: CDR1 MNHEY, CDR2 SVGEGT.

This clonotype came up a few times. V and J are TRBV7-8 and TRBJ2-1; 10 nucleotides match TRBD2. With V trimmed by 5 bases and J by 7 bases, 11 bases remained unmatched. The germline CDR1 and CDR2 sequences are SGHVS and FQNEAQ. This CDR3 comprises 16 residues. CDR3 sequence (DNA): TGTGCCAGCAGCCCAGAAGGGGTTAGCGGGGGGAATGAGCAGTTCTTC. Its protein product is CASSPEGVSGGNEQFF.

The J gene is TRBJ1-1, the V gene TRBV5-1; no clear D. Germline V gene sequence: CDR1 SGHRS, CDR2 YFSETQ. The CDR3 has 16 amino acids. V lost 4 bases to trimming and J lost 3 bases, with 19 bases between them. CDR3 in amino acids: CASSLREQVLDTEAFF. The CDR3 region has the DNA TGCGCCAGCAGCCTCCGGGAGCAGGTTTTGGACACTGAAGCTTTCTTT.

Only a few counts were recorded for this clonotype. V and J are TRBV4-3 and TRBJ1-1, with D unclear. V shed 0 bases and J shed 8 bases, with 4 bases lying between them. The CDR3 runs 11 residues. CDR1 LGHNA and CDR2 YSLEER come from the germline V gene. The CDR3 region is CASSQDGEAFF. In nucleotides, the CDR3 is TGCGCCAGCAGCCAAGACGGGGAAGCTTTCTTT.

This chain joins TRBV7-2 and TRBJ1-1; 8 nucleotides line up with TRBD1. V lost 1 base to trimming and J lost 10 bases; unmatched junction nucleotides: 5. Per germline, CDR1 SGHTA and CDR2 FQGNSA. This CDR3 comprises 13 residues. The CDR3 DNA sequence: TGTGCCAGCAGCTTAGGGGCAGGGGGCCTAGCTTTCTTT. Protein product: CASSLGAGGLAFF.

The sample holds many counts of this clonotype. The rearrangement links TRBV5-1 to TRBJ1-3; D gene uncertain. Trimming stripped 4 bases from V and 4 bases from J, with 15 bases between. Germline assignment: CDR1 SGHRS and CDR2 YFSETQ. CDR3 length: 15 residues. As DNA, the CDR3 is TGCGCCAGCAGCGTGGACCCGACTGTCGGAAACACCATATATTTT. Translation: CASSVDPTVGNTIYF.